These T cell receptor beta chains were read from a single sample in a study of shared clonotypes between healthy human individuals. Measured with immunoSEQ multiplex PCR; TCRdb has only the in-frame clones, and not every one. Counted here are fewer than 3 million clones, less than 95% occurring once; the ten biggest clones make up about 0.41%. The specimen was naive CD4+ T cells from PBMCs. The receptors derive from a man between 18 and 35 years old in good health. Some clones in this sample may be carry-over from other donors' samples. Both conserved end residues are part of each CDR3. The D gene is left open where the match is weak. Clone size is given for some rows only: seen once, a few or many times, or a class if the clone is expanded.

D gene	V gene	CDR3 length	J gene	clone size	CDR3 DNA	CDR3 protein
.	TRBV9	15	TRBJ2-1	.	TGTGCCAGCAGCGTCCGGGACGGAATTTACAATGAGCAGTTCTTC	CASSVRDGIYNEQFF
.	TRBV27	14	TRBJ2-5	.	TGTGCCAGCAGTCCCATCCACATCCAAGAGACCCAGTACTTC	CASSPIHIQETQYF
.	TRBV7-2	13	TRBJ2-5	.	TGTGCCAGCAGCTTTGTTAATTCGGAGACCCAGTACTTC	CASSFVNSETQYF
TRBD2	TRBV9	14	TRBJ2-3	.	TGTGCCAGCACTGTAGCGGGAGCATCAGATACGCAGTATTTT	CASTVAGASDTQYF
TRBD2	TRBV7-2	15	TRBJ2-5	once	TGTGCCAGCAGCCCCGGGGGGGCCAGACGAGAGACCCAGTACTTC	CASSPGGARRETQYF
TRBD2	TRBV6-6	15	TRBJ2-3	.	TGTGCCAGCAGTCCGACTAGCGGAGTCACAGATACGCAGTATTTT	CASSPTSGVTDTQYF
.	TRBV19	14	TRBJ2-7	.	TGTGCCAGTAGTTTGGGAGCGGAGCAGTACGAGCAGTACTTC	CASSLGAEQYEQYF
.	TRBV5-5	11	TRBJ1-2	.	TGTGCCAGCAGCTTGACATTCGGCTACACCTTC	CASSLTFGYTF
.	TRBV2	13	TRBJ1-1	.	TGTGCCAGCACGGGGGACCTCGGGACTGAAGCTTTCTTT	CASTGDLGTEAFF
.	TRBV5-5	14	TRBJ1-5	.	TGTGCCAGCAGCTTGGGGTCTAGCAATCAGCCCCAGCATTTT	CASSLGSSNQPQHF
.	TRBV19	13	TRBJ2-7	.	TGTGCCAGTAGTCACAGGGTATCGTACGAGCAGTACTTC	CASSHRVSYEQYF
TRBD2	TRBV6-1	13	TRBJ2-7	.	TGTGCCACCGTACTAGCGGGATGGAACGAGCAGTACTTC	CATVLAGWNEQYF
.	TRBV27	14	TRBJ2-3	.	TGTGCCAGCTATATCATTCGGGGCACAGATACGCAGTATTTT	CASYIIRGTDTQYF
TRBD2	TRBV28	15	TRBJ2-1	.	TGTGCCAGCAGTTTATGGTCGGGAGGGTACAATGAGCAGTTCTTC	CASSLWSGGYNEQFF
TRBD2	TRBV9	16	TRBJ2-3	.	TGTGCCAGCAGCGTAGCTGAACTAGCGGGGATTGATACGCAGTATTTT	CASSVAELAGIDTQYF
.	TRBV5-1	14	TRBJ2-3	.	TGCGCCAGCAGCCTTCTGGTGGGCACAGATACGCAGTATTTT	CASSLLVGTDTQYF
.	TRBV28	12	TRBJ1-5	.	TGTGCCAGCAGTTTCCAGCTACAGCCCCAGCATTTT	CASSFQLQPQHF
.	TRBV28	14	TRBJ2-5	.	TGTGCCAGCAGTCGAGGACGACTTGGAGAGACCCAGTACTTC	CASSRGRLGETQYF
.	TRBV27	14	TRBJ1-2	.	TGTGCCAGCAGTTTATATCCAGGGCTCTATGGCTACACCTTC	CASSLYPGLYGYTF
.	TRBV5-6	12	TRBJ2-3	.	TGTGCCAGCAGCTTTCGCACAGATACGCAGTATTTT	CASSFRTDTQYF
.	TRBV21-1	15	TRBJ2-7	.	TGTGCCAGCAGCAAAGAGGGGGCAGGGGTTTGTGAGCAGTACTTC	CASSKEGAGVCEQYF
.	TRBV5-1	14	TRBJ2-2	.	TGCGCCAGCAGCACTCCACAGAAACCCGGGGAGCTGTTTTTT	CASSTPQKPGELFF
.	TRBV7-3	14	TRBJ1-2	.	TGTGCCAGCAGCTTAACTGGCCAGGGGTCTGGCTACACCTTC	CASSLTGQGSGYTF
.	TRBV7-9	14	TRBJ1-4	.	TGTGCCAGCAGCTTAGAACAGCATAATGAAAAACTGTTTTTT	CASSLEQHNEKLFF
TRBD1	TRBV29-1	12	TRBJ2-3	.	TGCAGCGTCCAGGGGGTTATAGATACGCAGTATTTT	CSVQGVIDTQYF
.	TRBV5-6	14	TRBJ2-7	.	TGTGCCAGCAGCTTGAGGTGGGCAGGCCTCGAGCAGTACTTC	CASSLRWAGLEQYF
.	TRBV4-2	15	TRBJ2-5	once	TGTGCCAGCAGCCGCGCCGGGGACCCGGGTGAGACCCAGTACTTC	CASSRAGDPGETQYF
TRBD1	TRBV27	14	TRBJ1-1	once	TGTGCCAGCAGTTTCTCGACAGGGTTCGCTGAAGCTTTCTTT	CASSFSTGFAEAFF
TRBD2	TRBV10-2	15	TRBJ2-1	few	TGCGCCAGCAGCGGGACTAGCGGGAGGGGGACTGAGCAGTTCTTC	CASSGTSGRGTEQFF
.	TRBV30	10	TRBJ1-2	.	TGTGCCTGGAACGACTATGGCTACACCTTC	CAWNDYGYTF
.	TRBV2	14	TRBJ1-2	.	TGTGCCAGCATGAGGGAGCAACTAACTTATGGCTACACCTTC	CASMREQLTYGYTF
.	TRBV5-1	13	TRBJ2-7	.	TGCGCCAGCAGTTCCGGGACCACCTACGAGCAGTACTTC	CASSSGTTYEQYF
TRBD2	TRBV5-1	16	TRBJ2-1	.	TGCGCCAGCAGCTTGGCCGGGGGGAGCTCCTACAATGAGCAGTTCTTC	CASSLAGGSSYNEQFF
.	TRBV18	13	TRBJ1-5	.	TGTGCCAGCTCAACAGACAGAAATCAGCCCCAGCATTTT	CASSTDRNQPQHF
.	TRBV28	15	TRBJ1-5	.	TGTGCCAGCAGTTTTGGGCGGTATAGCAATCAGCCCCAGCATTTT	CASSFGRYSNQPQHF
.	TRBV7-9	13	TRBJ1-1	.	TGTGCCAGCAGCTTACGGGCAGACACTGAAGCTTTCTTT	CASSLRADTEAFF
.	TRBV7-3	15	TRBJ2-7	.	TGTGCCAGCAGCCCCGGAGGGGACAAAAACTACGAGCAGTACTTC	CASSPGGDKNYEQYF
TRBD1	TRBV11-2	14	TRBJ2-1	.	TGTGCCAGCAGCCCCTGGACAGGTAAGGATGAGCAGTTCTTC	CASSPWTGKDEQFF
TRBD2	TRBV7-9	15	TRBJ2-1	.	TGTGCCAGCAGCTTGCCGGGACTAGCCCACAATGAGCAGTTCTTC	CASSLPGLAHNEQFF
.	TRBV7-2	14	TRBJ2-1	.	TGTGCCAGCAGCTTAGGGGGCCCAGGATACGAGCAGTTCTTC	CASSLGGPGYEQFF
TRBD2	TRBV4-2	16	TRBJ2-3	.	TGTGCCAGCAGCTTGGGGGGGACTAGCGGAGCAGATACGCAGTATTTT	CASSLGGTSGADTQYF
.	TRBV6-6	14	TRBJ2-2	.	TGTGCCAGCAGTTACGTATTTAACACCGGGGAGCTGTTTTTT	CASSYVFNTGELFF
.	TRBV29-1	15	TRBJ2-6	once	TGCAGCGCCGGTTTTCAGAGCTCTGGGGCCAACGTCCTGACTTTC	CSAGFQSSGANVLTF
TRBD2	TRBV4-3	16	TRBJ2-1	.	TGCGCCAGCAGCCAAGTGGGCGGACGGGGGGAGGATGAGCAGTTCTTC	CASSQVGGRGEDEQFF
TRBD2	TRBV7-2	15	TRBJ2-5	.	TGTGCCAGCAGCTCCAGGGCTAGCGGGAGAGAGACCCAGTACTTC	CASSSRASGRETQYF
.	TRBV18	17	TRBJ2-2	.	TGTGCCAGCTCACCACCTAACCCCCACGGAGGTACCGGGGAGCTGTTTTTT	CASSPPNPHGGTGELFF
TRBD1	TRBV2	15	TRBJ2-2	.	TGTGCCAGCAGATCAGGGGGCCGGGACACCGGGGAGCTGTTTTTT	CASRSGGRDTGELFF
.	TRBV6-4	17	TRBJ1-5	.	TGTGCCAGCAGTGACTCTAAGGATATTGGCCACTATCAGCCCCAGCATTTT	CASSDSKDIGHYQPQHF
.	TRBV5-1	17	TRBJ2-4	few	TGCGCCAGCAGCTTGTGGGGGAGAAGGGAATTAGGAAACATTCAGTACTTC	CASSLWGRRELGNIQYF
.	TRBV28	12	TRBJ1-2	.	TGTGCCATCTCGGGACGGAACTATGGCTACACCTTC	CAISGRNYGYTF
.	TRBV14	15	TRBJ2-1	.	TGTGCCAGCAGTCCAGACGTAAGCTCCTACAATGAGCAGTTCTTC	CASSPDVSSYNEQFF
.	TRBV7-9	16	TRBJ1-3	.	TGTGCCAGCAGCTTAACGCACTACATCTCTGGAAACACCATATATTTT	CASSLTHYISGNTIYF
.	TRBV6-5	14	TRBJ2-7	.	TGTGCCAGCAGTAAAGGGTTGCGGGCTTACGAGCAGTACTTC	CASSKGLRAYEQYF
.	TRBV6-5	15	TRBJ2-1	.	TGTGCCAGCAGCCGCGGCGGCCGTGGGGGTGGTGAGCAGTTCTTC	CASSRGGRGGGEQFF
.	TRBV6-6	12	TRBJ1-5	.	TGTGCCAGCAGTGGAGCTAATCAGCCCCAGCATTTT	CASSGANQPQHF
.	TRBV10-3	14	TRBJ1-2	.	TGTGCCATCAGTTGGGACGGGGCTAACTATGGCTACACCTTC	CAISWDGANYGYTF
TRBD1	TRBV4-1	16	TRBJ2-2	.	TGCGCCAGCAGCCTCGGATGGGGTACAGGGGCCGGGGAGCTGTTTTTT	CASSLGWGTGAGELFF
.	TRBV18	14	TRBJ1-5	.	TGTGCCAGCTCACCAATCGGCGCCGGGGAGCCCCAGCATTTT	CASSPIGAGEPQHF
TRBD2	TRBV4-1	14	TRBJ2-1	.	TGCGCCAGCAGCCAAGCTAGCGGGGGTAATGAGCAGTTCTTC	CASSQASGGNEQFF
TRBD1	TRBV2	15	TRBJ1-1	.	TGTGCCAGCAGGGACGACACAGGGGGCGCGGAAGAAGCTTTCTTT	CASRDDTGGAEEAFF